Presented here are 25 T cell receptor beta chains from one specimen sequenced in a study of technical replicates of blood from several donors. Clones were read by immunoSEQ multiplex PCR, and TCRdb kept only the in-frame ones, dropping some. The sample shows approximately 50,000 clones, 95% to 97% of them seen only once. The sample comprised T cells isolated from PBMCs. All receptors come from a human donor in good health.

The rearrangement links TRBV2 to TRBJ1-5, with D hard to call. The V and J ends lost 2 bases and 4 bases respectively, with 9 bases between them. CDR3 length: 14 amino acids. Germline CDR1 is SNHLY and CDR2 is FYNNEI. DNA of the CDR3: TGTGCCAGCAGTGAAAATCTTCGGAATCAGCCCCAGCATTTT. Encoded protein: CASSENLRNQPQHF. Complete variable domain (other parts from reference TRBV2 and TRBJ1-5): EPEVTQTPSHQVTQMGQEVILRCVPISNHLYFYWYRQILGQKVEFLVSFYNNEISEKSEIFDDQFSVERPDGSNFTLKIRSTKLEDSAMYFCASSENLRNQPQHFGDGTRLSIL.

This sequence joins TRBV10-3 and TRBJ1-1; the D gene is possibly TRBD1 (5 bases). Germline assignment: CDR1 ENHRY and CDR2 SYGVKD. This CDR3 has 15 amino acids. V lost 2 bases and J lost 1, with 11 bases in between. The CDR3 spells CAISEVGLSNTEAFF. The CDR3 DNA is TGTGCCATCAGTGAGGTGGGACTTTCGAACACTGAAGCTTTCTTT.

The chain joins TRBV4-1 to TRBJ2-7; the D is unclear. The length of the CDR3 is 13 residues. The V gene lost 2 bases and the J gene lost 1 base, with 6 bases spanning the gap. Germline CDR1 MGHRA, CDR2 YSYEKL. Here the CDR3 reads CASSQRESYEQYF. CDR3 sequence (DNA): TGCGCCAGCAGCCAACGAGAATCCTACGAGCAGTACTTC.

The genes are TRBV7-6 and TRBJ2-1; maybe TRBD2 (5 bases). The ends were cut back, 1 base at V and 0 bases at J, with 10 bases in the middle. Germline CDR1 is SGHVS and CDR2 is FNYEAQ. The CDR3 runs 16 residues. CDR3 in DNA: TGTGCCAGCAGCTTAGTAACCGGGGACTCCTACAATGAGCAGTTCTTC. Encoded protein: CASSLVTGDSYNEQFF.

The chain employs TRBV9 and TRBJ2-1, with TRBD2 identical over 12 bases. Germline V gene sequence: CDR1 SGDLS, CDR2 YYNGEE. CDR3 length equals 16 residues. J lost 3 bases, V lost 1 base, and 2 bases had no gene match. The CDR3 DNA is TGTGCCAGCAGCGTAAGACTAGCGGGAGTCTACAATGAGCAGTTCTTC. Protein product: CASSVRLAGVYNEQFF.

In its sample, this clone was seen once. The chain uses TRBV28 and TRBJ1-1, with D possibly matching TRBD1 (5 bases). Looked up from germline, CDR1 is MDHEN and CDR2 is SYDVKM. The CDR3 has 15 amino acids. Between the trimmed V and J ends, which lost 2 bases and 5 bases, there was a span of 15 bases. CDR3 DNA: TGTGCCAGCAGTTTAGGGACGGCGGAGGGGACTGAAGCTTTCTTT. Translation gives CASSLGTAEGTEAFF.

The V gene is TRBV5-1, the J gene TRBJ2-3; 8 bases agree with TRBD2. The V and J ends lost 0 bases and 0 bases, in that order; junction bases with no gene match: 15. Germline-derived CDR1 and CDR2 are SGHRS and YFSETQ. This CDR3 is 20 amino acids long. This chain's CDR3 is CASSLAYAGGVDPSTDTQYF. Here the CDR3 DNA reads TGCGCCAGCAGCTTGGCCTACGCGGGAGGTGTGGACCCTAGCACAGATACGCAGTATTTT.

The V gene is TRBV9, the J gene TRBJ2-1; tentatively, D is TRBD2 (5 bases). Germline V gives CDR1 SGDLS, CDR2 YYNGEE. This CDR3 comprises 16 residues. V was cut by 0 bases and J by 0 bases, with 10 bases left in between. The CDR3 nucleotides read TGTGCCAGCAGCGTAGCGAAGCGGCCCTCCTACAATGAGCAGTTCTTC. It yields the protein CASSVAKRPSYNEQFF.

This chain uses TRBV2 with TRBJ2-7; no firm D call. The CDR3 totals 13 residues. The ends were cut back, 7 bases at V and 1 base at J, with 11 bases in the middle. Germline assignment: CDR1 SNHLY and CDR2 FYNNEI. Here the CDR3 DNA reads TGTGCCAGCAACCTGGGCACGTCCTACGAGCAGTACTTC. Translated, it gives CASNLGTSYEQYF.

The chain recombines TRBV5-1 with TRBJ1-2, with TRBD1 matching 10 bases. V trimming: 5 bases; J trimming: 6 bases; junction bases outside the gene matches: 1. The CDR3 contains 12 residues. Germline CDR1 SGHRS, CDR2 YFSETQ. This CDR3 reads CASRTGGHGYTF. The CDR3 bases are TGCGCCAGCAGGACAGGGGGCCATGGCTACACCTTC.

DNA of the CDR3: TGTGCCAGCAGCCGCCGGGACAGGGACTCCTACGAGCAGTACTTC. Its protein product is CASSRRDRDSYEQYF. This chain uses TRBV5-6 with TRBJ2-7; 9 bases line up with TRBD1. Per germline, CDR1 SGHDT and CDR2 YYEEEE. The CDR3 contains 15 residues. The ends lost 4 bases at V and 0 bases at J; junction bases unmatched: 5.

This chain joins TRBV5-1 and TRBJ2-5; TRBD2 is a possible D gene (5 bases). This CDR3 comprises 13 residues. V lost 0 bases and J lost 3, with 6 bases in between. Germline V gene data show CDR1 as SGHRS and CDR2 as YFSETQ. CDR3 residues: CASSLVLEETQYF. CDR3 in DNA: TGCGCCAGCAGCTTGGTACTAGAAGAGACCCAGTACTTC.

The chain is built from TRBV10-2 and TRBJ2-5; 10 positions agree with TRBD1. V dropped 4 bases and J dropped 9; count of bases not matched to a gene: 8. This CDR3 has 14 residues. Germline-derived CDR1 and CDR2 are WSHSY and SAAADI. DNA for the CDR3: TGCGCCAGCAGTGTAGCCGGGACAGGGGCCTCCCAGTACTTC. This sequence encodes CASSVAGTGASQYF.

This clone has a single count. The chain is built from TRBV6-6 and TRBJ1-5; maybe TRBD1 (5 bases). Trimming stripped 6 bases from V and 4 bases from J, with 16 bases between. Germline CDR1 is MNHNY and CDR2 is SVGAGI (reference sequence). CDR3 length: 15 amino acids. CDR3 protein: CASSPLGQINQPQHF. As DNA, the CDR3 is TGTGCCAGCAGCCCCTTGGGGCAGATTAATCAGCCCCAGCATTTT.

The CDR3 is CASSLFGQGASYEQYF. The CDR3 DNA reads TGCGCCAGCAGCCTTTTCGGACAGGGGGCGTCCTACGAGCAGTACTTC. The chain links TRBV4-3 to TRBJ2-7, with 11 bases aligning to TRBD1. The germline CDR1 and CDR2 sequences are LGHNA and YSLEER. The CDR3 sequence is 16 residues long. J was trimmed by 1 base and V by 4 bases; bases with no gene match: 6.

The gene calls are TRBV6-5 and TRBJ2-7; 8 bases map to TRBD1. V lost 5 bases, J lost 4 bases, and 7 bases stayed unmatched. This CDR3 region has 14 residues. Germline CDR1 reads MNHEY; CDR2 reads SVGAGI. CDR3 nucleotide sequence: TGTGCCAGCAGTCCCAGGGGGCTAATTTACGAGCAGTACTTC. Translation gives CASSPRGLIYEQYF.

The genes are TRBV19 and TRBJ1-5; 10 bases are a match to TRBD1. Trimming took 8 bases from V and 0 from J; bases not matched to a gene: 1. The CDR3 sequence is 14 residues long. The germline CDR1 and CDR2 sequences are LNHDA and SQIVND (reference sequence). The chain's CDR3 is CASGQGDSNQPQHF. CDR3 in DNA: TGTGCCAGTGGACAGGGGGATAGCAATCAGCCCCAGCATTTT.

The CDR3 protein is CASSTGVWYNEQFF. CDR3 in DNA: TGTGCCAGTAGCACAGGGGTATGGTACAATGAGCAGTTCTTC. The chain employs TRBV19 and TRBJ2-1; 7 bases map to TRBD1. The CDR3 totals 14 residues. The trim removed 6 bases at V and 4 bases at J, leaving 6 bases unmatched. Germline loops: CDR1 LNHDA, CDR2 SQIVND (reference sequence).

The J gene is TRBJ1-1, the V gene TRBV11-2; TRBD1 matches 8 bases. The junction had 13 bases not matched to a gene; V was cut back by 4 bases and J by 6 bases. In germline, CDR1 is SGHAT, CDR2 FQNNGV. CDR3 length: 16 residues. The CDR3 region is CASSSIRTGRRAEAFF. CDR3 DNA sequence: TGTGCCAGCAGCTCCATAAGGACAGGGCGTAGGGCTGAAGCTTTCTTT.

The chain links TRBV12-2 to TRBJ2-3; the table's D gene call, TRBD2, was not cross checked with the DNA. TRBV12-2 is marked as a pseudogene. This CDR3 is built from 16 residues. The CDR3 reads CASRLFTSEGTDTQYF. The CDR3, as DNA: TGTGCAAGTCGCTTATTTACTAGCGAAGGGACAGATACGCAGTATTTT.

The CDR3 spells CASSFGRDYNEQFF. The CDR3, as DNA: TGTGCCAGCAGTTTCGGGAGAGATTACAATGAGCAGTTCTTC. The V call is TRBV27, the J call TRBJ2-1; the D gene is possibly TRBD2 (6 bases). The CDR3 totals 14 residues. The V end was cut by 3 bases, the J end by 4 bases, with 10 bases between. Germline CDR1 and CDR2: MNHEY and SMNVEV (reference sequence).

The genes are TRBV7-9 and TRBJ2-1; 11 positions match TRBD2. The CDR3 sequence is 16 residues long. The germline gives CDR1 SEHNR, CDR2 FQNEAQ (reference sequence). The ends lost 8 bases at V and 1 base at J; junction bases unmatched: 7. CDR3 nucleotide sequence: TGTGCCAGCTGCCTAGCGGGAGGTGGGTCCTACAATGAGCAGTTCTTC. This sequence encodes CASCLAGGGSYNEQFF.

CDR3 in amino acids: CASSPDRRGNQPQHF. CDR3 bases: TGTGCCAGCAGTCCGGACAGGAGAGGCAATCAGCCCCAGCATTTT. The rearrangement uses TRBV27 and TRBJ1-5, with TRBD1 identical over 7 bases. The CDR3 runs 15 residues. CDR1 MNHEY and CDR2 SMNVEV come from the germline V gene (reference sequence). Trimming took 5 bases from V and 2 from J; bases not matched to a gene: 6.

The V call is TRBV5-4, the J call TRBJ1-1; 10 bases are shared with TRBD1. CDR1 and CDR2 from the germline V gene are SGHNT and YYREEE (reference sequence). V lost 7 bases, J lost 1 base, and 7 bases stayed unmatched. This CDR3 is built from 15 residues. This CDR3 is CASRGTGAPNTEAFF. CDR3 DNA sequence: TGTGCCAGCCGGGGGACAGGGGCACCGAACACTGAAGCTTTCTTT.

The rearrangement uses TRBV18 and TRBJ1-2; 9 bases align to TRBD1. V lost 0 bases to trimming and J lost 5 bases; unmatched junction nucleotides: 13. The CDR3 extends over 18 amino acids. Germline CDR1 KGHSH, CDR2 LQKENI. CDR3 in DNA: TGTGCCAGCTCACCACCGGGACAGGGATCGCAAGGAGGGTATGGCTACACCTTC. Its translation is CASSPPGQGSQGGYGYTF. The full variable domain, rest sourced from reference TRBV18 and TRBJ1-2, is NAGVMQNPRHLVRRRGQEARLRCSPMKGHSHVYWYRQLPEEGLKFMVYLQKENIIDESGMPKERFSAEFPKEGPSILRIQQVVRGDSAAYFCASSPPGQGSQGGYGYTFGSGTRLTVV.